This T cell receptor beta chain was obtained from a study of T cells expressing NK-cell markers. Study-level background: It was sorted CD3+CD56-NKG2C+, CD3+CD56+NKG2C- and CD3+CD56+NKG2C+ T cells that provided the TCR beta repertoires. The study sequenced eight donors, seven HCMV-seropositive and one seronegative.

This CDR3 is 15 amino acids long. TCRdb re-called the 5' RACE reads and catalogs CDR3 proteins one per entry, DNA excluded. Its table lists 400,000 to 450,000 distinct CDR3 sequences. The study, taken as a whole, reports: CD8+ T cells in over 5 donors included dominant NKG2C+ clonotypes at roughly 1.0-8%.

A note on this clonotype: The antigen remains unidentified.

The rearrangement joins TRBV12-3 or TRBV12-4 to TRBJ2-1; TCRdb's D call of TRBD1 is untestable without DNA. This TCR derives from a woman between 18 and 70 years old in good health. The sequencing input was blood T cells: a sorted CD56 or NKG2C T cell subset, CD4+ or CD8+ T cells, or bulk PBMC T cells (not recorded which). CDR3: CASSSRTADYDEQFF.